The 24 T cell receptor beta chains below were found in one sample sequenced in a study of blood T cells in healthy people across ages. A J-beta primer mix and a sample-barcoded 5' primer were used in a second PCR of roughly 6 to 11 cycles. TCRdb re-called the 5' RACE reads with MiXCR, one entry per CDR3 protein. The profile covers about 1 million distinct CDR3 sequences, with more than 40% appearing a single time and approximately 17% taken by the ten largest. Sequencing used blood. These receptors all stem from a woman aged 55-75 years in good health.

The chain couples TRBV12-3 or TRBV12-4 to TRBJ2-2, with TRBD2 matching over 8 bases. Losses at the gene ends were 5 bases for V and 0 bases for J; bases not matched to a gene: 11. The CDR3 is 18 amino acids. The CDR3 DNA reads as TGTGCCAGCAGTCAGGGAACCCGACTAGCGACGAACACCGGGGAGCTGTTTTTT. Amino acids: CASSQGTRLATNTGELFF.

This clonotype was found a few times. This CDR3 reads CASSLYGTGTINSPLHF. In DNA form, the CDR3 reads TGTGCCAGCAGCTTATACGGGACAGGGACGATTAATTCACCCCTCCACTTT. The chain uses TRBV7-3 and TRBJ1-6; TRBD1 matches at 9 bases. With 2 bases clipped from V and 6 bases from J, the junction kept 8 bases outside the gene matches. The CDR3 consists of 17 residues. CDR1 and CDR2 from the germline V gene are SGHTA and FQGTGA.

This clonotype turned up a few times. The V call is TRBV20-1, the J call TRBJ2-5; the D gene is possibly TRBD1 (5 bases). CDR3 length: 13 amino acids. V was clipped by 3 bases and J by 5 bases, with 13 bases between them. Germline lookup yields CDR1 DFQATT and CDR2 SNEGSKA (reference sequence). The CDR3 reads CSARTGARETQYF. The CDR3 nucleotides read TGCAGTGCTAGGACTGGGGCGAGGGAGACCCAGTACTTC.

The chain carries TRBV20-1 and TRBJ2-4; D unresolved. The J call is in doubt because the DNA end fits TRBJ2-7 better. The CDR3 is 15 residues long. Germline values: CDR1 DFQATT, CDR2 SNEGSKA (reference sequence). The CDR3 region is CSASRIKGDPYEQYF. The CDR3, as DNA: TGCAGTGCTAGTCGGATAAAAGGCGATCCCTACGAGCAGTACTTC.

This clonotype showed up just a few times. The chain recombines TRBV4-2 with TRBJ1-5; D unresolved. Germline CDR1 reads LGHNA; CDR2 reads YNFKEQ. The CDR3 runs 15 residues. Trimming pared 1 base from V and 6 bases from J, leaving 13 bases between. The CDR3 loop is CASSQGGETSQPQHF. Here the CDR3 DNA reads TGTGCCAGCAGCCAAGGTGGGGAAACCTCTCAGCCCCAGCATTTT.

This clonotype occurred once. The chain joins TRBV21-1 to TRBJ1-2; the tabulated D call, TRBD1, remains unverified against the DNA. TRBV21-1 is given as a pseudogene. The CDR3 runs to 13 residues. Here the CDR3 reads CASRSAPLYGYTF. CDR3 in DNA: TGTGCCAGCAGGTCGGCCCCCCTCTATGGCTACACCTTC.

This clonotype was observed many times. This chain links TRBV9 with TRBJ1-5; weak D call: TRBD1 (5 bases). The germline V gene encodes CDR1 SGDLS and CDR2 YYNGEE. The CDR3 is made up of 14 amino acids. The V end was cut by 4 bases, the J end by 0 bases, with 8 bases between. The CDR3 region has the DNA TGTGCCAGCAGCACACAGGATAGCAATCAGCCCCAGCATTTT. It translates to CASSTQDSNQPQHF.

V is TRBV20-1 and J is TRBJ2-1, with D unresolved. This CDR3 spans 11 amino acids. V gave up 0 bases and J gave up 10 bases, with 7 bases separating them. The germline gives CDR1 DFQATT, CDR2 SNEGSKA (reference sequence). The CDR3 loop is CSARDLLEQFF. The CDR3 DNA is TGCAGTGCTAGAGATCTCCTCGAGCAGTTCTTC.

The V gene is TRBV5-1, the J gene TRBJ2-1, with D possibly TRBD1 on 6 matching bases. Trimming took 7 bases from V and 6 from J, leaving 17 bases between them. CDR3 length: 14 residues. Looked up from germline, CDR1 is SGHRS and CDR2 is YFSETQ. In DNA form, the CDR3 reads TGCGCCAGCGGCTCCAGCCAGGGGAGCAATGAGCAGTTCTTC. As protein: CASGSSQGSNEQFF.

This clonotype has a handful of counts. The rearrangement joins TRBV20-1 to TRBJ2-5; D remains unclear. Trimming shortened V by 7 bases and J by 1 base, and 13 bases separated the two germline ends. The CDR3 spans 13 residues. CDR1 DFQATT and CDR2 SNEGSKA come from the germline V gene (reference sequence). The CDR3 bases are TGCAGTGTTCCCCGGGTCGCCCAAGAGACCCAGTACTTC. This encodes CSVPRVAQETQYF.

This clonotype was observed a handful of times. The chain carries TRBV3-1 and TRBJ2-5, with TRBD2 as a possible D gene (6 bases). The DNA matches TRBJ2-7 better at its end, which makes the J call doubtful. This CDR3 is 15 amino acids long. The germline V gene encodes CDR1 LGHDT and CDR2 YNNKEL (reference sequence). The CDR3 coding sequence is TGTGCCAGCGTGGAGGGAGCGGGCATTACCTACGAGCAGTACTTC. Amino acids: CASVEGAGITYEQYF.

This clonotype was recorded a few times. The chain employs TRBV27 and TRBJ2-1; 8 positions agree with TRBD2. V lost 5 bases and J lost 10; bases outside the gene matches: 7. CDR3 size: 13 residues. Germline loops: CDR1 MNHEY, CDR2 SMNVEV (reference sequence). Here the CDR3 reads CASSPRGGREQFF. The CDR3 nucleotides are TGTGCCAGCAGTCCCCGGGGGGGGAGAGAGCAGTTCTTC.

The chain is built from TRBV6-1 and TRBJ1-2; no definite D call. The germline V gene has CDR1 MNHNS and CDR2 SASEGT. V was clipped by 6 bases and J by 4 bases, with 12 bases between them. The CDR3 sequence is 13 residues long. CDR3 DNA: TGTGCCAGCAGCGGTAGCGGGCCCTATGGCTACACCTTC. Residues: CASSGSGPYGYTF.

The V and J genes are TRBV27 and TRBJ1-6, with D possibly TRBD1 on 5 matching bases. This CDR3 is built from 15 residues. Trimming cost V 1 base and J 4 bases, with 8 bases left between them. Germline CDR1 is MNHEY and CDR2 is SMNVEV (reference sequence). This CDR3 is CASSLLGTYNSPLHF. CDR3 in DNA: TGTGCCAGCAGTTTATTGGGGACGTATAATTCACCCCTCCACTTT.

The J gene is TRBJ2-7, the V gene TRBV11-2; the match to TRBD2 covers 7 bases. The CDR3 extends over 15 amino acids. V lost 3 bases, J lost 2 bases, and 7 bases stayed unmatched. Per germline, CDR1 SGHAT and CDR2 FQNNGV. The CDR3 loop is CASSFGAGVAYEQYF. The CDR3 nucleotides are TGTGCCAGCAGCTTTGGCGCGGGAGTGGCCTACGAGCAGTACTTC.

The V gene is TRBV27, the J gene TRBJ2-1; a weak D match, TRBD2 (6 bases). The CDR3 sequence is 13 residues long. Trimming took off 6 bases at V and 4 bases at J, with 10 bases between the two ends. Germline-derived CDR1 and CDR2 are MNHEY and SMNVEV (reference sequence). The CDR3 coding sequence is TGTGCCAGCAGGGAGGGCCCGTACAATGAGCAGTTCTTC. Its protein product is CASREGPYNEQFF.

This clonotype was counted only a few times. The gene calls are TRBV4-2 and TRBJ2-3; no definite D call. The CDR3 is 13 residues long. The germline V and J ends were trimmed by 0 bases and 7 bases, with 8 bases remaining between them. The V gene's germline CDR1 is LGHNA and CDR2 YNFKEQ. The CDR3 sequence: CASSQESQNTQYF. DNA for the CDR3: TGTGCCAGCAGCCAAGAATCACAAAATACGCAGTATTTT.

CDR3 bases: TGTGCCAGCAGTTTGTGGGACGAGGGGAAAAACATTCAGTACTTC. Its protein product is CASSLWDEGKNIQYF. V and J are TRBV12-3 or TRBV12-4 and TRBJ2-4; the D gene could be TRBD1 or TRBD2 (5 bases each). The CDR3 has 15 amino acids. Trimming removed 3 bases from V and 4 bases from J, with 13 bases in between.

The chain links TRBV4-1 to TRBJ2-7, with D possibly matching TRBD1 (5 bases). The germline V and J ends were trimmed by 4 bases and 1 base, with 14 bases remaining between them. The CDR3 loop spans 15 amino acids. Germline V gives CDR1 MGHRA, CDR2 YSYEKL. The CDR3 here is CASSPTSQESYEQYF. Here the CDR3 DNA reads TGCGCCAGCAGCCCCACCTCACAGGAGTCCTACGAGCAGTACTTC.

The rearrangement links TRBV29-1 to TRBJ1-1, with D hard to call. The CDR3 has 10 residues. V dropped 5 bases and J dropped 4 bases, with 5 bases sitting between them. The germline V gene has CDR1 SQVTM and CDR2 ANQGSEA. The DNA for the CDR3 is TGCAGCGTTCTAGTCACTGAAGCTTTCTTT. It yields the protein CSVLVTEAFF.

This clonotype was found a few times. The V and J genes are TRBV29-1 and TRBJ1-4; 7 nucleotides line up with TRBD1. CDR1 is SQVTM and CDR2 is ANQGSEA in the germline V gene. Germline trimming cut 4 bases from V and 7 bases from J; bases unmatched to any gene: 6. CDR3 size: 13 residues. As DNA, the CDR3 is TGCAGCGTTGTACAGGGGCGGGGTGAAAAACTGTTTTTT. It codes for CSVVQGRGEKLFF.

Details on this clonotype: A junction boundary mismatches the germline segment, possibly from a read error. This chain links TRBV10-3 with TRBJ2-4; the match to TRBD1 covers 7 bases. The end of the DNA aligns better with TRBJ2-7, so the J call may be wrong. The CDR3 extends over 14 amino acids. Germline CDR1 ENHRY, CDR2 SYGVKD. The CDR3 sequence: CAIGDPGQSYEQYF. The CDR3 DNA is TGTGCCATCGGTGACCCGGGACAGTCCTACGAGCAGTACTTC.

The chain joins TRBV10-3 to TRBJ1-2; tentatively, D is TRBD1 (5 bases). Trimming removed 5 bases from V and 10 bases from J, with 17 bases in between. In germline, CDR1 is ENHRY, CDR2 SYGVKD. CDR3 size: 13 residues. This CDR3 is CAISPTAGGAYTF. The CDR3 nucleotides are TGTGCCATCAGTCCAACCGCCGGCGGGGCCTACACCTTC.

V and J are TRBV24-1 and TRBJ1-5; D is unresolved. This CDR3 region has 14 residues. Deletions cut 4 bases from V and 5 bases from J, with 11 bases between. Germline assignment: CDR1 KGHDR and CDR2 SFDVKD. The CDR3 coding sequence is TGTGCCACCAGTGACATCTATGGGGATCAGCCCCAGCATTTT. Amino acids: CATSDIYGDQPQHF.